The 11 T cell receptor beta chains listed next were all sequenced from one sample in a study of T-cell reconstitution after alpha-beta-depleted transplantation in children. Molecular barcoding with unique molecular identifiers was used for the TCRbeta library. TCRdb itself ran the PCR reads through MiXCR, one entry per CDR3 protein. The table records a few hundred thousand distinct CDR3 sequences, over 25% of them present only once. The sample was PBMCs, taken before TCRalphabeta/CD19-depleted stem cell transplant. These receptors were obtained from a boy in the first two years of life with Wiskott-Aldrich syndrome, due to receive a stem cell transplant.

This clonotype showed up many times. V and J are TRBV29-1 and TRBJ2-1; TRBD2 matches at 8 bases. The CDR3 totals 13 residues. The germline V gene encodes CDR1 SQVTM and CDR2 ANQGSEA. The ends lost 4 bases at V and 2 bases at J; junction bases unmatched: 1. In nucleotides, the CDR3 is TGCAGCGTTGCCGGGAGGGCCTACAATGAGCAGTTCTTC. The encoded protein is CSVAGRAYNEQFF.

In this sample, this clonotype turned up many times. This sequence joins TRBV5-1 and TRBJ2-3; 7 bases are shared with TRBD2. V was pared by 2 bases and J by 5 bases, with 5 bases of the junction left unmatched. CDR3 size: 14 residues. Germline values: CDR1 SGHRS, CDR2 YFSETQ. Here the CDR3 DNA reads TGCGCCAGCAGCTTCGTCGGGGGGAAAGATACGCAGTATTTT. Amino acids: CASSFVGGKDTQYF. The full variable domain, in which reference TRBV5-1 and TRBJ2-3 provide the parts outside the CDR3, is KAGVTQTPRYLIKTRGQQVTLSCSPISGHRSVSWYQQTPGQGLQFLFEYFSETQRNKGNFPGRFSGRQFSNSRSEMNVSTLELGDSALYLCASSFVGGKDTQYFGPGTRLTVL.

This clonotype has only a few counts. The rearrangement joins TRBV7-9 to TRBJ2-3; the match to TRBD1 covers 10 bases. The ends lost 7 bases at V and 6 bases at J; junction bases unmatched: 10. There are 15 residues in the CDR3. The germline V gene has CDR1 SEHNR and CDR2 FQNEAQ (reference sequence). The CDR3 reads CASTQRQGAADTQYF. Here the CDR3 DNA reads TGTGCCAGCACCCAACGACAGGGGGCGGCGGATACGCAGTATTTT.

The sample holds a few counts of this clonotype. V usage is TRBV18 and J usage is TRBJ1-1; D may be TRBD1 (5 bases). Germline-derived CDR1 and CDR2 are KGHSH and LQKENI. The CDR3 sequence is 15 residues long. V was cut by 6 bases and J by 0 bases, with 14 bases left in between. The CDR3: CASSPNRQMNTEAFF. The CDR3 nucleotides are TGTGCCAGCTCCCCCAATAGACAGATGAACACTGAAGCTTTCTTT. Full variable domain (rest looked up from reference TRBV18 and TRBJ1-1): NAGVMQNPRHLVRRRGQEARLRCSPMKGHSHVYWYRQLPEEGLKFMVYLQKENIIDESGMPKERFSAEFPKEGPSILRIQQVVRGDSAAYFCASSPNRQMNTEAFFGQGTRLTVV.

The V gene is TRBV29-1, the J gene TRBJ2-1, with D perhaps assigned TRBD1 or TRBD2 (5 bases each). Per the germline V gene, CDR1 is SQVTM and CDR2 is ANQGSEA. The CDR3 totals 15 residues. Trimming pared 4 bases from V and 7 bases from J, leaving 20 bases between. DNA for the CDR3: TGCAGCGTTGGGGGTTGGGGGACCTCCAGGAATGAGCAGTTCTTC. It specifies CSVGGWGTSRNEQFF.

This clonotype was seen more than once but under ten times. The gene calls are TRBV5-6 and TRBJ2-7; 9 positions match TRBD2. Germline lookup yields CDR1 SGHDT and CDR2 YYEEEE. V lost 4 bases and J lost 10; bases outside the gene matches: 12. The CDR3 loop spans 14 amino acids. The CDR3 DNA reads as TGTGCCAGCAGCCTCTTCGGACTAGCGTCGCTTCAGTACTTC. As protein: CASSLFGLASLQYF.

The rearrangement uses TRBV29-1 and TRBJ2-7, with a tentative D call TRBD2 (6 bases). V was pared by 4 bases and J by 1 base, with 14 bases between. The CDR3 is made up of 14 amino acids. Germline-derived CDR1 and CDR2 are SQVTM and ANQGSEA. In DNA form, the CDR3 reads TGCAGCGTTGCAAGGCGACTAGGATCCTACGAGCAGTACTTC. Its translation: CSVARRLGSYEQYF.

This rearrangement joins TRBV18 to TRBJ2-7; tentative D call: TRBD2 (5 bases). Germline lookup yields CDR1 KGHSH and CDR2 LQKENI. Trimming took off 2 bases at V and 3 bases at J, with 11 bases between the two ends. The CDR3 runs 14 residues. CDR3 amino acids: CASSPLRVSYEQYF. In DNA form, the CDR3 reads TGTGCCAGCTCACCATTGAGGGTTAGCTACGAGCAGTACTTC.

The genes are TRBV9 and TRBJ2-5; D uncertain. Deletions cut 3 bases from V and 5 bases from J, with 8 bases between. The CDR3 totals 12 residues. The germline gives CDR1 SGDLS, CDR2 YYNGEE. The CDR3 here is CASSGNEETQYF. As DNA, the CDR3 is TGTGCCAGCAGCGGTAATGAGGAGACCCAGTACTTC.

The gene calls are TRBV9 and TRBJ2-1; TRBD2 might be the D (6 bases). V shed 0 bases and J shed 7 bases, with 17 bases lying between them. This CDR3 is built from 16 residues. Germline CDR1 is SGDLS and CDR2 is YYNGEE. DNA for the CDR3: TGTGCCAGCAGCGTAGCTTTACTAGCCAGGGATAATGAGCAGTTCTTC. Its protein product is CASSVALLARDNEQFF.

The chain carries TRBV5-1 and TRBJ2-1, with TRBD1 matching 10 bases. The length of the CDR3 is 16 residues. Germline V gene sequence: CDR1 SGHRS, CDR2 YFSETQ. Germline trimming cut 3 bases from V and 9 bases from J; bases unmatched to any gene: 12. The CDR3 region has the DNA TGCGCCAGCAGCTATCTAACCGGGACAGGGGAAGGTGAGCAGTTCTTC. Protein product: CASSYLTGTGEGEQFF.